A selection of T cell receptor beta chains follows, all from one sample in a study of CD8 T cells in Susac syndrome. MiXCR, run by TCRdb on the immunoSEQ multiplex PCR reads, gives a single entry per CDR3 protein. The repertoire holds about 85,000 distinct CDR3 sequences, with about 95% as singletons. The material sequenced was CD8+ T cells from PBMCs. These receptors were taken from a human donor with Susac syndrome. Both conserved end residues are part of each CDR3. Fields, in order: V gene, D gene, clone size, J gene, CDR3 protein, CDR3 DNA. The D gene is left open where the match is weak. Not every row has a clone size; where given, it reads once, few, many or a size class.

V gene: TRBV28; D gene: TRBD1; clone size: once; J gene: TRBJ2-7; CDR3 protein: CASSTWTGGDSYEQYF; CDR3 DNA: TGTGCCAGCAGTACATGGACAGGGGGTGACTCCTACGAGCAGTACTTC
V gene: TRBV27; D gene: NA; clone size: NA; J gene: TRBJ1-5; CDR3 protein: CASSLGMPNQPQHF; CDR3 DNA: TGTGCCAGCAGCCTCGGGATGCCAAATCAGCCCCAGCATTTT
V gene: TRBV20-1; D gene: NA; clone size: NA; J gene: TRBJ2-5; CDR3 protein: CSAPEGPEETQYF; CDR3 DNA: TGCAGTGCCCCGGAGGGCCCAGAGGAGACCCAGTACTTC
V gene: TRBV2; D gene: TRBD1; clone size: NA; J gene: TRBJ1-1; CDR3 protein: CASNAGGLAFF; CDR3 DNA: TGTGCCAGCAACGCAGGGGGGTTAGCTTTCTTT
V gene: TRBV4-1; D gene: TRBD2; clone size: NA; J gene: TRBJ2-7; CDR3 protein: CASSQGYSGTPLNEQYF; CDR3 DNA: TGCGCCAGCAGCCAAGGTTATAGCGGGACCCCGTTGAACGAGCAGTACTTC
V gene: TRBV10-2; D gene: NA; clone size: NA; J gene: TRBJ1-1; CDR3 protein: CASTPRSENTEAFF; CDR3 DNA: TGCGCCAGCACCCCCCGAAGTGAGAACACTGAAGCTTTCTTT
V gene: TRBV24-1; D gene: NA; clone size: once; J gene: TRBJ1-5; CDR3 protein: CATSDLSSNQPQHF; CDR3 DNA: TGTGCCACCAGTGATTTAAGTAGCAATCAGCCCCAGCATTTT
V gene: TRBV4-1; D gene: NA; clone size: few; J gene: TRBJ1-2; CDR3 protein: CASSQDWAGLTNGYTF; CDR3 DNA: TGCGCCAGCAGCCAAGATTGGGCAGGCCTGACCAATGGCTACACCTTC
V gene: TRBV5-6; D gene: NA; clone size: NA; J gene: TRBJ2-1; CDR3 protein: CASSLVSAEQFF; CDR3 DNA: TGTGCCAGCAGCTTGGTGTCGGCTGAGCAGTTCTTC
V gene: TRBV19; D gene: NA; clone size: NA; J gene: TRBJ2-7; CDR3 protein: CASSIEEGYSSYEQYF; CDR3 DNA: TGTGCCAGTAGTATCGAAGAGGGTTACAGCTCCTACGAGCAGTACTTC
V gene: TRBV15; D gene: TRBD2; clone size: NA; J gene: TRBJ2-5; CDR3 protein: CATTSGTGQETQYF; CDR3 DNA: TGTGCCACGACGAGCGGGACGGGGCAAGAGACCCAGTACTTC
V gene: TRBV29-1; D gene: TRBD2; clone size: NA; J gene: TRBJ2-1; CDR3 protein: CSVGGGTGLGGNEQFF; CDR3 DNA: TGCAGCGTTGGCGGGGGAACGGGGCTCGGGGGCAATGAGCAGTTCTTC
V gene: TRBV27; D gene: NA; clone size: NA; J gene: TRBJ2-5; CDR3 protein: CAIDAGETQYF; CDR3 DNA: TGTGCCATAGACGCTGGGGAGACCCAGTACTTC
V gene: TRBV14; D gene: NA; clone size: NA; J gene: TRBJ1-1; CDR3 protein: CASSLLGLPEAFF; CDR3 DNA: TGTGCCAGCAGTCTACTTGGACTTCCTGAAGCTTTCTTT
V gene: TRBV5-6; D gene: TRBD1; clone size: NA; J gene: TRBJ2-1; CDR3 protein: CASSFGQGEFF; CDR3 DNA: TGTGCCAGCAGCTTCGGGCAGGGGGAGTTCTTC
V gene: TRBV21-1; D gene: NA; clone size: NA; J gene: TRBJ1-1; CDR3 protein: CASQTPAGNTEAFF; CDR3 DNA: TGTGCCAGCCAAACCCCGGCGGGGAACACTGAAGCTTTCTTT